The clone carrying this TCR beta chain was seen a single time. Antigen specificity is unknown. This may stem from a read error, because a much larger clone lies one nucleotide away. V was shortened by 0 bases and J by 1 base, with 3 bases between the two germline ends. Germline CDR1 and CDR2: ENHRY and SYGVKD. The CDR3 totals 13 residues. Tregs were sorted as CD4+CD25+CD127-/low cells. Overall study findings and caveats: In terms of TCR gene usage, tumor memory CD4+ T cells clustered together with blood and lymph node memory CD4+ cells, as well as with lymph node naive CD4+ cells.

TCRdb re-called the 5' RACE reads with MiXCR, one entry per CDR3 protein. The table lists 35,000 to 55,000 distinct CDR3 sequences, about a fifth of them singletons. The V call is TRBV10-3, the J call TRBJ1-1; D is unresolved. The TCR comes from a female donor with breast cancer. Sequencing was performed on Tregs sorted from a lymph node. The CDR3 bases are TGTGCCATCAGTGAGTCAAAGAACACTGAAGCTTTCTTT. This encodes CAISESKNTEAFF.